This TCR beta chain was found in a study of T cell responses to AZD1222 COVID-19 vaccine. Concerning this clone: Its cognate antigen is unknown.

The study, taken as a whole, reports: In the spike-specific TCR repertoire, nearly half reportedly target unmutated variant regions. Spike regions recognized by vaccine-associated CD4 TCRs spanned the protein, led by 160-218 and 743-854. White British people made up most donors, females outnumbered males, and clonal diversity was possibly underestimated. The number of AZD1222 recipients seropositive at baseline was only six.

Clones were sequenced by immunoSEQ multiplex PCR, and TCRdb holds only the in-frame ones, with some missing. Here the sample spans 200,000 to 250,000 clones, about 94% being singletons. Germline V gives CDR1 SSHAT, CDR2 FNYEAQ (reference sequence). The CDR3 has 16 amino acids. V shed 1 base, J shed 5 bases, and the junction held 5 bases outside the gene matches. This receptor was taken from an adult who received the MenACWY meningococcal vaccine as a control. The material sequenced was peripheral blood, taken 28 days after the second dose of the MenACWY control vaccine. J is TRBJ2-3 and V is TRBV7-7, with 11 bases identical to TRBD1. CDR3 sequence: CASSLGTGGGRDTQYF. CDR3 DNA: TGTGCCAGCAGCTTAGGGACAGGGGGCGGGAGAGATACGCAGTATTTT.